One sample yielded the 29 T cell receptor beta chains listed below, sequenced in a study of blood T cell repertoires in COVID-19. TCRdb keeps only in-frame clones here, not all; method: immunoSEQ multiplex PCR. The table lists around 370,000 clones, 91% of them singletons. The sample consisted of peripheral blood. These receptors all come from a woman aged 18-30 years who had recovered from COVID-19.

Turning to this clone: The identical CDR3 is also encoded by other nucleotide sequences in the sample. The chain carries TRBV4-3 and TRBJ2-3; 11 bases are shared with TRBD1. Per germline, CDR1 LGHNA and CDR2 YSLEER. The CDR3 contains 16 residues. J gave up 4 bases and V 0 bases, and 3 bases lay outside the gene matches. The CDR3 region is CASSQDRGQGADTQYF. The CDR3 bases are TGCGCCAGCAGCCAAGATCGGGGACAGGGGGCAGATACGCAGTATTTT.

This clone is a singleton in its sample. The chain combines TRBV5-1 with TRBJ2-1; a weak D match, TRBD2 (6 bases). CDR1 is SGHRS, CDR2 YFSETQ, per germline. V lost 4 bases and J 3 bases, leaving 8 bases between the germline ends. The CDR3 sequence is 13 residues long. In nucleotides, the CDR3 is TGCGCCAGCAGCGAGACTAGCTACAATGAGCAGTTCTTC. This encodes CASSETSYNEQFF.

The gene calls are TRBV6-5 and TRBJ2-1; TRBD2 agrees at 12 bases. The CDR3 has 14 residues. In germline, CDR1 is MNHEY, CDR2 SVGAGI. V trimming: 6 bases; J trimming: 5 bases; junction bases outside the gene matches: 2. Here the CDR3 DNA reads TGTGCCAGCAGGCGACTAGCGGGAGACAATGAGCAGTTCTTC. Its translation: CASRRLAGDNEQFF.

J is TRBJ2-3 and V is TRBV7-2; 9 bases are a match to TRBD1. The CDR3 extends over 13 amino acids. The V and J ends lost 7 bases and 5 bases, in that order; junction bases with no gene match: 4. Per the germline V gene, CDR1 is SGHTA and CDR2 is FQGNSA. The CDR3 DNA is TGTGCCAGCAAACAGGGGGCAGGAGATACGCAGTATTTT. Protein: CASKQGAGDTQYF.

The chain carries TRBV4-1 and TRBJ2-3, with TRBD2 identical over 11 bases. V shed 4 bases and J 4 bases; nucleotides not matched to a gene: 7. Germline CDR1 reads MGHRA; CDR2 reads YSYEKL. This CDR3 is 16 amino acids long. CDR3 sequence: CASSLRIAGGPDTQYF. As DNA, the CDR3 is TGCGCCAGCAGCCTTAGGATAGCGGGAGGGCCAGATACGCAGTATTTT.

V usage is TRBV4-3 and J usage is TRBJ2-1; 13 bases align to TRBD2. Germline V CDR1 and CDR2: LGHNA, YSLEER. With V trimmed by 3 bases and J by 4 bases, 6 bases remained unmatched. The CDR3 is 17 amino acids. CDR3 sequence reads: CASSHRTSGSNYNEQFF. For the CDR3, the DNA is TGCGCCAGCAGCCATCGGACTAGCGGGAGTAATTACAATGAGCAGTTCTTC.

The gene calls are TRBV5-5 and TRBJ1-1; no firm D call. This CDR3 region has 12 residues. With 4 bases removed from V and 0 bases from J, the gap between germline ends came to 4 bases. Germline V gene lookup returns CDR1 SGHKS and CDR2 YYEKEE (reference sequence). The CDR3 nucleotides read TGTGCCAGCAGCGTATTGAACACTGAAGCTTTCTTT. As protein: CASSVLNTEAFF.

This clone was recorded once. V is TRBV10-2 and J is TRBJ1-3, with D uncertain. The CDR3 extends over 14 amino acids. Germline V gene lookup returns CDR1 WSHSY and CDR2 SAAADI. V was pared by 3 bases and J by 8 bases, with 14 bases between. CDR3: CASSENNPRDTIYF. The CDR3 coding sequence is TGCGCCAGCAGTGAAAACAACCCCCGGGACACCATATATTTT.

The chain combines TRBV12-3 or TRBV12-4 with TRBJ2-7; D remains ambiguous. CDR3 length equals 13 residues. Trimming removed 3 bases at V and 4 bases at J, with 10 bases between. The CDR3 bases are TGTGCCAGCAGTTTTAGAGGAGCGTACGAGCAGTACGTC. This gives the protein CASSFRGAYEQYV.

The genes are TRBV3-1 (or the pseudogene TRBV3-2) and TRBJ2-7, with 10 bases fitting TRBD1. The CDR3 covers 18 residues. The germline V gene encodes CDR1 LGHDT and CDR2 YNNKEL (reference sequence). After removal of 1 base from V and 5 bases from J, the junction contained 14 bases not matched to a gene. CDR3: CASSQVRSTGQGKNEQYV. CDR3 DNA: TGTGCCAGCAGCCAAGTGAGGAGTACGGGACAGGGGAAGAACGAGCAGTACGTC.

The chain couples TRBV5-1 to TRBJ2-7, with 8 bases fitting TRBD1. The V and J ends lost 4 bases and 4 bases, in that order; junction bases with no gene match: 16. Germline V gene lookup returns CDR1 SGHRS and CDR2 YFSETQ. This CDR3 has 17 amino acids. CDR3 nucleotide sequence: TGCGCCAGCAGCCCGTCACCGGGACAGGCTACGACTTACGAGCAGTACGTC. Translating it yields CASSPSPGQATTYEQYV.

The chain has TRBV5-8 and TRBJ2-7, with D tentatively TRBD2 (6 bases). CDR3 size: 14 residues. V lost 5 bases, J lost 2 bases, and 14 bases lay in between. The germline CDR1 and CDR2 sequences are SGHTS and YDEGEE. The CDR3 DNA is TGTGCCAGCAGTATAGCGGACCCTCCCTACGAGCAGTACGTC. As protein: CASSIADPPYEQYV.

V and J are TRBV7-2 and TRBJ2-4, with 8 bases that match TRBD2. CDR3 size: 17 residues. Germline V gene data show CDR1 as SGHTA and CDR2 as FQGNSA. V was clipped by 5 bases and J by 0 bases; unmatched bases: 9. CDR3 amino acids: CASSISSGPRAKNIQYF. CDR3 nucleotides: TGTGCCAGCAGCATATCTAGCGGGCCACGAGCCAAAAACATTCAGTACTTC.

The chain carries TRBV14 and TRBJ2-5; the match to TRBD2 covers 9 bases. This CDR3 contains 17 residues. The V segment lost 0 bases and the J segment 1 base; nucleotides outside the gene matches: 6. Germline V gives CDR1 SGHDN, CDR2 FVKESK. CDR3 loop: CASSQDRGSGSQETQYF. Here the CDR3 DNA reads TGTGCCAGCAGCCAAGATAGGGGTAGCGGGAGCCAAGAGACCCAGTACTTC.

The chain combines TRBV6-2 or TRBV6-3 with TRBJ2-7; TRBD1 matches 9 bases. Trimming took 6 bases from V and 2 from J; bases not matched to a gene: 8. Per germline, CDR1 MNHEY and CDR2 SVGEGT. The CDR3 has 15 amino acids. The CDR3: CASSSTGTGPYEQYV. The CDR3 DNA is TGTGCCAGCAGCTCAACCGGGACAGGGCCCTACGAGCAGTACGTC.

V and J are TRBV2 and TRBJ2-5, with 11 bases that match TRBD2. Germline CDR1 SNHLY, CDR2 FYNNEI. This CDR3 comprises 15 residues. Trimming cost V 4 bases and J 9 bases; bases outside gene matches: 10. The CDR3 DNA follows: TGTGCCAGCAGTGCTGGGACTAGCGGAGCCGGAGCCCAGTACTTC. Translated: CASSAGTSGAGAQYF. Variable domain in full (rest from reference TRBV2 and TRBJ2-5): EPEVTQTPSHQVTQMGQEVILRCVPISNHLYFYWYRQILGQKVEFLVSFYNNEISEKSEIFDDQFSVERPDGSNFTLKIRSTKLEDSAMYFCASSAGTSGAGAQYFGPGTRLLVL.

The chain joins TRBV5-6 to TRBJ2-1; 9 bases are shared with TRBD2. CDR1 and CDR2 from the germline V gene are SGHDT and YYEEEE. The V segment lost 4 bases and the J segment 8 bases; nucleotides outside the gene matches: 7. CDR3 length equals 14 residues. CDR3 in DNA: TGTGCCAGCAGCGCCGGGACTAGCTTCCATGAGCAGTTCTTC. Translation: CASSAGTSFHEQFF.

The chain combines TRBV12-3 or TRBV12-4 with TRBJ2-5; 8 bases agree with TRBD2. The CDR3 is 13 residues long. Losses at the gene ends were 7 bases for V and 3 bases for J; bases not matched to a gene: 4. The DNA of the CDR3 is TGTGCCAGCACCGGGACTAGGGAAGAGACCCAGTACTTC. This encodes CASTGTREETQYF.

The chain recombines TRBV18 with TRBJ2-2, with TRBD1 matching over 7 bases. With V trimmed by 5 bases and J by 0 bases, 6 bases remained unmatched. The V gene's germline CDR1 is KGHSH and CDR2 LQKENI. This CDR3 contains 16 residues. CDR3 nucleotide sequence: TGTGCCAGCTCAAGGGGGCAAACCGCGAACACCGGGGAGCTGTTTTTT. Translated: CASSRGQTANTGELFF.

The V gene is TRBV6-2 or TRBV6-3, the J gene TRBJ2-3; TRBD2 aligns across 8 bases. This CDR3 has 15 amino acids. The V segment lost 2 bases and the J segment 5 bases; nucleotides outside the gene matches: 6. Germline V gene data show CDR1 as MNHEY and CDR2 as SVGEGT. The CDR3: CASSYGGGPLDTQYF. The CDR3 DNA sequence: TGTGCCAGCAGTTACGGCGGGGGGCCTCTAGATACGCAGTATTTT.

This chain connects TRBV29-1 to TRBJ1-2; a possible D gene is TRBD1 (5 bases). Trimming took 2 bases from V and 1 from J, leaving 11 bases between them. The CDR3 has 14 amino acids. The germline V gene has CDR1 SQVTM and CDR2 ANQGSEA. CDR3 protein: CSVEITGINYGYTF. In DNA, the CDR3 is TGCAGCGTTGAAATCACAGGAATTAACTATGGCTACACCTTC.

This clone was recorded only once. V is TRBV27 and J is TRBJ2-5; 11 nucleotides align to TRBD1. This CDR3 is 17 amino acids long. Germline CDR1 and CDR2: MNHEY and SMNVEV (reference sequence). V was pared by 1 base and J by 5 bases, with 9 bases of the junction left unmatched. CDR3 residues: CASSLWTGGGMGETQYF. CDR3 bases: TGTGCCAGCAGTTTATGGACAGGGGGCGGTATGGGTGAGACCCAGTACTTC.

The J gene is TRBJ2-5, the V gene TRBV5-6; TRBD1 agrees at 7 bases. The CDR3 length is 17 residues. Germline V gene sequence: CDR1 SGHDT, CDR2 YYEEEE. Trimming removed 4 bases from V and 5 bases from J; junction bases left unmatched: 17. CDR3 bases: TGTGCCAGCAGCCTACTGTCAGAAACAGGGGTTAGGGAGACCCAGTACTTC. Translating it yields CASSLLSETGVRETQYF.

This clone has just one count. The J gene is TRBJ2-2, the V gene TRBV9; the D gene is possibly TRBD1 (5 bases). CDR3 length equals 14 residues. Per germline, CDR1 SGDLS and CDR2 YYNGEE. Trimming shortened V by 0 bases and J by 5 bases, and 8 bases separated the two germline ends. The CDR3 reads CASSVVAGTGELFF. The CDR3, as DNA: TGTGCCAGCAGCGTAGTAGCAGGGACCGGGGAGCTGTTTTTT.

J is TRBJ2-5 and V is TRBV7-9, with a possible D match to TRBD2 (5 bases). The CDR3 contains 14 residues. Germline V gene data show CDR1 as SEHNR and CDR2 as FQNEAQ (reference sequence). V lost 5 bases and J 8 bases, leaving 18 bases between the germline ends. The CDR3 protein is CASSLGLAADTQYF. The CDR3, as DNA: TGTGCCAGCAGCCTAGGATTAGCAGCGGACACCCAGTACTTC.

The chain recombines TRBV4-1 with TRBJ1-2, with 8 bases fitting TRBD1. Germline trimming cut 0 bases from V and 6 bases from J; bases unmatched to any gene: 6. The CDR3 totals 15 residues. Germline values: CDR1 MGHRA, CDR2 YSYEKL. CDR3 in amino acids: CASSQDSNRGDGYTF. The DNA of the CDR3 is TGCGCCAGCAGCCAAGATTCGAACAGGGGGGATGGCTACACCTTC.

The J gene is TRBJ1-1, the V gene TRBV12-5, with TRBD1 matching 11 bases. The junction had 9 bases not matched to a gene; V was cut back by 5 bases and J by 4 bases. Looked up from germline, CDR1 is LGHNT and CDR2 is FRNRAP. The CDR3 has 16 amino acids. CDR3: CASGLIVGTGGTEAFF. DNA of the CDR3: TGTGCTAGTGGTCTCATCGTTGGGACAGGGGGCACTGAAGCTTTCTTT.

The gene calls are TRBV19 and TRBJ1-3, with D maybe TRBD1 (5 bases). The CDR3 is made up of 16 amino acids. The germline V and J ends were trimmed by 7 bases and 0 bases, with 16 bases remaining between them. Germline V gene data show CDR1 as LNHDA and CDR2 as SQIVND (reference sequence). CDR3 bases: TGTGCCAGTATAGGAGGGACGCCAAACTCTGGAAACACCATATATTTT. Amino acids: CASIGGTPNSGNTIYF.

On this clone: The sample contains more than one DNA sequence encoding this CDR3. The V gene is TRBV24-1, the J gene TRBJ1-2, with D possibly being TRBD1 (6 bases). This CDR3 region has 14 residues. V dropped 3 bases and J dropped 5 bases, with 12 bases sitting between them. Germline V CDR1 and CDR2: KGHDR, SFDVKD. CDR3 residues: CATSDPGGAYGYTF. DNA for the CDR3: TGTGCCACCAGTGATCCTGGGGGCGCGTATGGCTACACCTTC.